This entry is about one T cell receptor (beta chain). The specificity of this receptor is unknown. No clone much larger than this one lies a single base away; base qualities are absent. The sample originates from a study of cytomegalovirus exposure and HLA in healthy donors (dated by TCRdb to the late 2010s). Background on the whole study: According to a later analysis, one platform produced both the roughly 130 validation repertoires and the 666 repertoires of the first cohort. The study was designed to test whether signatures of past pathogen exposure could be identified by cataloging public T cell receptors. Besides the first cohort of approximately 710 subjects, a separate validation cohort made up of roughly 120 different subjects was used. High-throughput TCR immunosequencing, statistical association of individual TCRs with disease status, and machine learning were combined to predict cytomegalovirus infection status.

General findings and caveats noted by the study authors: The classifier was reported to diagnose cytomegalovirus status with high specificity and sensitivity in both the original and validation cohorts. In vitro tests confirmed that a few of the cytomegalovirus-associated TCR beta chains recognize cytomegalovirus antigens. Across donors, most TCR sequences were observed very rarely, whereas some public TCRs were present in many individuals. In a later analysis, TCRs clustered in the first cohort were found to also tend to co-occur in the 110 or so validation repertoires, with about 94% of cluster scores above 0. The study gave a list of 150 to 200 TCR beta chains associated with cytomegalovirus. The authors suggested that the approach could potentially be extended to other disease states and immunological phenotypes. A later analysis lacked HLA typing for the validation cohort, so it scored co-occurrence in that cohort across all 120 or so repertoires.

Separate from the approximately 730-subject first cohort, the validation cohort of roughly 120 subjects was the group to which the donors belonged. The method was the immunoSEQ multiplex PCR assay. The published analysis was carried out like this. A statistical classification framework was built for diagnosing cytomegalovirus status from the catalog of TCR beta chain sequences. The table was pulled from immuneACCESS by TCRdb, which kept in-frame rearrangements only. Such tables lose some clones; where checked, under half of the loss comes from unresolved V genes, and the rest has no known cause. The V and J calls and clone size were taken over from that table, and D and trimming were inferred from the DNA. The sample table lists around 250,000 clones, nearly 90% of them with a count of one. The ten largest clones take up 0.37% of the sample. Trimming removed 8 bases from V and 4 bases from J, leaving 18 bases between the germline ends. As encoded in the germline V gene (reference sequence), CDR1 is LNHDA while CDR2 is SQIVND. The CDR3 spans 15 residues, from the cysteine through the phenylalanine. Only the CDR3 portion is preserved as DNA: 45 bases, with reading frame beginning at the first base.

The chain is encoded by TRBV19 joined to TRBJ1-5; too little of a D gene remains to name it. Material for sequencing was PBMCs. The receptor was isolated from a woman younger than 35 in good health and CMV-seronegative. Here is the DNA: TGTGCCAGTTCGAGAGGGTACATTGGAAATCAGCCCCAGCATTTT. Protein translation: CASSRGYIGNQPQHF.